This T cell receptor beta chain was identified during a study of blood T cells in healthy people across ages. For this clonotype: The antigen remains undetermined.

Germline-derived CDR1 and CDR2 are SGDLS and YYNGEE. The V gene end was trimmed by 4 bases and the J gene end by 12 bases; junction bases not matched to a gene: 3. The length of the CDR3 is 12 residues. Every participating donor contributed around 9.5 milliliters of peripheral blood through a draw. Combining a sample-barcoded 5' primer with a J-beta primer mix, a second PCR ran for roughly 7 to 11 cycles. TCRdb re-derived calls from the 5' RACE reads in MiXCR, one entry per CDR3 protein. The repertoire has 550,000 to 750,000 distinct CDR3 sequences, roughly 21% of them found once; the top ten carry 3.5% to 4%. Findings and limits, study-wide: Unknown CMV status may confound age-related changes in expanded clones.

The rearrangement uses TRBV9 and TRBJ2-6, with 8 positions matching TRBD1. The receptor was derived from a man in his 70s in good health. The sequencing sample was made of blood. As DNA, the CDR3 is TGTGCCAGCAGCCCCGACAGGGGCGTCCTGACTTTC. It encodes CASSPDRGVLTF.